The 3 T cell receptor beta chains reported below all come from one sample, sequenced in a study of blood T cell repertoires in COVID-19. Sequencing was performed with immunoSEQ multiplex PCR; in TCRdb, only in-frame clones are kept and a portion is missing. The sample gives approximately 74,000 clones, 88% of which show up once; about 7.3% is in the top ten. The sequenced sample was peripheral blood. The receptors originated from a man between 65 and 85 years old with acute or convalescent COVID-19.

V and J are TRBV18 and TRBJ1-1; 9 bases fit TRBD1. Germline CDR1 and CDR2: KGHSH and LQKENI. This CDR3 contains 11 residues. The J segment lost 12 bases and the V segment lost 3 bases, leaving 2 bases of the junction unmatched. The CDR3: CASSPDRGTFF. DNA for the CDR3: TGTGCCAGCTCACCGGACAGGGGAACTTTCTTT.

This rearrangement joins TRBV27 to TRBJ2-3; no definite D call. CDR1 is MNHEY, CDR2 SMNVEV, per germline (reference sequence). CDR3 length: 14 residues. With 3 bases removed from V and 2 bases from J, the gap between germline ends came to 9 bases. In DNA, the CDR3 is TGTGCCAGCAGTTTGGGCTACCCCACAGATACGCAGTATTTT. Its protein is CASSLGYPTDTQYF.

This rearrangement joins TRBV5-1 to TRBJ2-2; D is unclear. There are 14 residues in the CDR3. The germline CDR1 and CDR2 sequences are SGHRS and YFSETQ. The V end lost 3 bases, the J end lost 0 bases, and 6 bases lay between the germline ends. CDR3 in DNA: TGCGCCAGCAGCTCTAGAGCGAACACCGGGGAGCTGTTTTTT. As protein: CASSSRANTGELFF.